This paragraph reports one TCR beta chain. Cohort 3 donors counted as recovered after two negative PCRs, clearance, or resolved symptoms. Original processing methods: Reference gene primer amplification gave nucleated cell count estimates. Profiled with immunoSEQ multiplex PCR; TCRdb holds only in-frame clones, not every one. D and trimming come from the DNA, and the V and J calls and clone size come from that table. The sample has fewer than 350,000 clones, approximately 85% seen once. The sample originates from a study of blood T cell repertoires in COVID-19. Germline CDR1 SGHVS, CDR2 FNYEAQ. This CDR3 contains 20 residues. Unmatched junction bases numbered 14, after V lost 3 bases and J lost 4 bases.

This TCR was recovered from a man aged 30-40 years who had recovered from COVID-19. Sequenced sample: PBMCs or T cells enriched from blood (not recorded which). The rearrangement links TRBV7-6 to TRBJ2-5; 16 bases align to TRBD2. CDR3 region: CASSFFGQGTSGGGRETQYF. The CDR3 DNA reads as TGTGCCAGCAGCTTCTTTGGACAGGGGACTAGCGGGGGGGGAAGAGAGACCCAGTACTTC.